The T cell receptor (beta chain) under discussion was sequenced for a study of T cell repertoires in cytomegalovirus infection. Study at large: Evidence of both CMV infection and a matching HLA type came from public TCR beta signatures.

Germline V lookup: CDR1 SGHVS, CDR2 FQNEAQ. The V end was cut by 1 base, the J end by 5 bases, with 5 bases between. The CDR3 runs 12 residues. This clonotype was counted at least ten times. As yet, its antigen is unknown. MiXCR was run by TCRdb on the reads, yielding one entry per CDR3 protein. The sample shows 200,000 to 300,000 distinct CDR3 sequences, roughly 9.1% of them seen only once. Overall study results and limits: Cumulative frequency (of public TCR beta family members) identified carriers of CMV plus the relevant HLA. CMV-specific HLA-C-restricted TCR beta clonotypes dominated the ex vivo response.

This sequence was found in a human donor in good health (CMV status not recorded). Some clones in this sample may be carry-over from other donors' samples. Material for sequencing was PBMCs. J is TRBJ2-5 and V is TRBV7-8; D unresolved. The CDR3, as DNA: TGTGCCAGCAGCTTAGGACTGGAGACCCAGTACTTC. Amino acids: CASSLGLETQYF.